This T cell receptor (beta chain) was found in a study of cytomegalovirus exposure and HLA in healthy donors. Study findings and constraints: The study flagged about 150 TCR beta chains as cytomegalovirus-associated. Within the 100 to 150 validation repertoires, first-cohort TCR clusters tended to co-occur, according to a later analysis.

Germline CDR1 and CDR2: MDHEN and SYDVKM. CDR3 size: 15 residues. Trimming pared 8 bases from V and 6 bases from J, leaving 20 bases between. Worth noting for this clone: Its cognate antigen is unknown.

Using immunoSEQ multiplex PCR, the repertoire was profiled, and TCRdb retains in-frame clones only, with some absent. The sample carries a few hundred thousand clones, over 75% recorded once. Sequenced sample: PBMCs. This rearrangement joins TRBV28 to TRBJ1-5, with D possibly being TRBD1 (6 bases). The receptor was derived from a young man in good health and CMV-seropositive. The CDR3 reads CASGTGEGGSQPQHF. CDR3 bases: TGTGCCAGCGGTACGGGGGAGGGGGGTAGTCAGCCCCAGCATTTT.